This T cell receptor beta chain was found in a study of blood T cell repertoires in COVID-19. As for the study in general: The United States, Italy and Spain supplied acute and convalescent COVID-19 samples. T cells, B-cell-depleted T cells, or PBMCs supplied cDNA or gDNA.

As handled by the study authors: Estimated nucleated cell counts came from reference gene primer amplification. Produced via immunoSEQ multiplex PCR; TCRdb's table is partial and in-frame only. V, J and clone size derive from that table, while D and trimming were established from the DNA sequence. The sample gives 270,000 or so clones, 65% to 90% of which show up once; 13% is in the top ten. Per the germline V gene, CDR1 is SGHTA and CDR2 is FQGNSA. Trimming shortened V by 5 bases and J by 1 base, and 9 bases separated the two germline ends. This CDR3 comprises 14 residues. The chain recombines TRBV7-2 with TRBJ2-4, with D uncertain. Sequencing used peripheral blood. The origin of this receptor is a human donor in a cohort sampled during active COVID-19. CDR3 DNA sequence: TGTGCCAGCAGCCCCCCAGGCGCCAAAAACATTCAGTACTTC. This codes for CASSPPGAKNIQYF.